The 17 T cell receptor beta chains given below trace back to one sample, sequenced in a study of blood T cell repertoires in COVID-19. The repertoire was sequenced with immunoSEQ multiplex PCR; TCRdb's copy has only in-frame clones and lacks some. The sample shows roughly 260,000 clones, approximately 90% of them seen only once. Sequencing used PBMCs or T cells enriched from blood (not recorded which). These receptors were collected from a woman aged 25 to 39 with acute COVID-19.

J is TRBJ1-6 and V is TRBV7-9; no firm D call. The CDR3 covers 17 residues. The germline gives CDR1 SEHNR, CDR2 FQNEAQ (reference sequence). Trimming cost V 6 bases and J 0 bases, with 15 bases left between them. In DNA form, the CDR3 reads TGTGCCAGCAGAATACGCACGGGTAGCTCCTATAATTCACCCCTCCACTTT. This gives the protein CASRIRTGSSYNSPLHF.

This chain uses TRBV7-2 with TRBJ1-6; a possible D gene is TRBD1 (5 bases). The ends were cut back, 5 bases at V and 8 bases at J, with 10 bases in the middle. The CDR3 is 13 residues long. Germline CDR1 reads SGHTA; CDR2 reads FQGNSA. In DNA, the CDR3 is TGTGCCAGCAGCACCCAAGGGGATTCACCCCTCCACTTT. This translates into CASSTQGDSPLHF.

This chain uses TRBV4-3 with TRBJ1-3; D remains ambiguous. Per germline, CDR1 LGHNA and CDR2 YSLEER. The CDR3 extends over 19 amino acids. Trimming pared 0 bases from V and 0 bases from J, leaving 18 bases between. The CDR3 spells CASSQDTVVGSPSGNTIYF. The CDR3 region has the DNA TGCGCCAGCAGCCAAGATACCGTGGTTGGGAGTCCCTCTGGAAACACCATATATTTT.

The chain has TRBV10-2 and TRBJ1-1; TRBD1 is a possible D gene (5 bases). The germline V gene has CDR1 WSHSY and CDR2 SAAADI. The CDR3 is 15 amino acids. Trimming stripped 3 bases from V and 3 bases from J, with 14 bases between. The CDR3 loop is CASSDGLGGDTEAFF. The CDR3 coding sequence is TGCGCCAGCAGTGATGGGTTAGGAGGGGACACTGAAGCTTTCTTT.

The V and J genes are TRBV13 and TRBJ2-6; D is possibly TRBD1 (5 bases). Germline-derived CDR1 and CDR2 are PRHDT and FYEKMQ (reference sequence). Between the trimmed V and J ends, which lost 3 bases and 1 base, there was a span of 16 bases. The CDR3 runs 18 residues. The CDR3 here is CASSLNDSPGSGANVLTF. The CDR3 region has the DNA TGTGCCAGCAGCTTGAATGACAGCCCAGGGTCTGGGGCCAACGTCCTGACTTTC.

The rearrangement uses TRBV6-5 and TRBJ1-4; 9 bases fit TRBD1. CDR3 size: 14 residues. J gave up 7 bases and V 7 bases, and 7 bases lay outside the gene matches. Germline CDR1 reads MNHEY; CDR2 reads SVGAGI. The CDR3 is CASTEGQGLEKLFF. CDR3 nucleotides: TGTGCCAGCACCGAGGGACAGGGCCTTGAAAAACTGTTTTTT.

The rearrangement uses TRBV29-1 and TRBJ2-2, with 7 bases lining up with TRBD1. The V gene end was trimmed by 6 bases and the J gene end by 2 bases; junction bases not matched to a gene: 3. The CDR3 spans 13 residues. Germline CDR1 and CDR2: SQVTM and ANQGSEA. In DNA, the CDR3 is TGCAGCGTAGGACAGGAAAACACCGGGGAGCTGTTTTTT. It specifies CSVGQENTGELFF.

The V gene is TRBV7-2, the J gene TRBJ1-1; D gene unclear. Germline lookup yields CDR1 SGHTA and CDR2 FQGNSA. The CDR3 is 12 residues long. Between the trimmed V and J ends, which lost 5 bases and 8 bases, there was a span of 12 bases. The CDR3 spells CASSPWADEAFF. As DNA, the CDR3 is TGTGCCAGCAGCCCTTGGGCAGACGAAGCTTTCTTT.

V usage is TRBV6-5 and J usage is TRBJ2-7, with 10 bases fitting TRBD1. The CDR3 runs to 15 residues. Germline assignment: CDR1 MNHEY and CDR2 SVGAGI. J was trimmed by 5 bases and V by 6 bases; bases with no gene match: 10. CDR3 DNA: TGTGCCAGCAGCCTGACAGGGGGCGTTTGGGACGAGCAGTACTTC. Protein sequence: CASSLTGGVWDEQYF.

This chain connects TRBV4-3 to TRBJ2-1, with TRBD2 matching over 11 bases. The germline gives CDR1 LGHNA, CDR2 YSLEER. J was trimmed by 4 bases and V by 1 base; bases with no gene match: 6. The CDR3 is 17 amino acids. The CDR3 loop is CASSQVVAGGTYNEQFF. DNA of the CDR3: TGCGCCAGCAGCCAAGTAGTAGCGGGGGGGACTTACAATGAGCAGTTCTTC.

The chain employs TRBV6-5 and TRBJ1-1; 9 bases match TRBD1. In germline, CDR1 is MNHEY, CDR2 SVGAGI. The CDR3 contains 14 residues. V trimming: 6 bases; J trimming: 5 bases; junction bases outside the gene matches: 7. For the CDR3, the DNA is TGTGCCAGCAGCCGCGAACAGGGGGCAACTGAAGCTTTCTTT. It translates to CASSREQGATEAFF.

The V gene is TRBV4-1, the J gene TRBJ2-2, with D possibly TRBD1 on 5 matching bases. This CDR3 region has 15 residues. V was clipped by 0 bases and J by 5 bases, with 10 bases between them. Germline assignment: CDR1 MGHRA and CDR2 YSYEKL. As DNA, the CDR3 is TGCGCCAGCAGCCAAGAAGGGGTCGGGACCGGGGAGCTGTTTTTT. It yields the protein CASSQEGVGTGELFF.

In this sample, this clone turned up once. The chain employs TRBV6-2 or TRBV6-3 and TRBJ2-1; D is unresolved. V lost 2 bases and J 10 bases, leaving 6 bases between the germline ends. There are 11 residues in the CDR3. Germline CDR1 and CDR2: MNHEY and SVGEGT. CDR3 DNA: TGTGCCAGCAGTTACCCCGAGGAGCAGTTCTTC. Its protein product is CASSYPEEQFF.

The chain couples TRBV10-2 to TRBJ1-6, with 7 bases aligning to TRBD1. From germline, CDR1 is WSHSY and CDR2 SAAADI. Trimming took 4 bases from V and 10 from J; bases not matched to a gene: 4. This CDR3 has 13 amino acids. The CDR3 DNA reads as TGCGCCAGCAGTGGACAGGGACGCTCACCCCTCCACTTT. This encodes CASSGQGRSPLHF.

The CDR3 is CATAMGAAYNEQFF. DNA for the CDR3: TGTGCCACCGCTATGGGGGCAGCCTACAATGAGCAGTTCTTC. This rearrangement joins TRBV6-4 to TRBJ2-1; D possibly corresponds to TRBD1 (6 bases). Germline V gene lookup returns CDR1 MRHNA and CDR2 SNTAGT. The CDR3 has 14 residues. The V end lost 10 bases, the J end lost 2 bases, and 15 bases lay between the germline ends.

The table lists this clone with a few counts. The genes are TRBV10-3 and TRBJ2-1, with a weak D call TRBD2 (5 bases). The CDR3 is made up of 11 amino acids. V lost 10 bases, J lost 4 bases, and 8 bases lay in between. Germline CDR1 reads ENHRY; CDR2 reads SYGVKD. The CDR3 DNA sequence: TGTGCCACGGGGTTTTACAATGAGCAGTTCTTC. Its protein is CATGFYNEQFF.

The V call is TRBV5-6, the J call TRBJ2-3; weak D call: TRBD2 (6 bases). V gave up 2 bases and J gave up 0 bases, with 13 bases separating them. Germline CDR1 is SGHDT and CDR2 is YYEEEE. CDR3 size: 16 residues. This chain's CDR3 is CASSFLAAPSTDTQYF. CDR3 sequence (DNA): TGTGCCAGCAGCTTTTTAGCGGCTCCTAGCACAGATACGCAGTATTTT.